One TCR beta chain is described in this entry. Antigen: not known. This record belongs to a study of cytomegalovirus exposure and HLA in healthy donors. Study results and limitations: Both high specificity and high sensitivity reportedly marked the classifier's diagnosis of cytomegalovirus status.

Both 60 Vbeta primers and 13 Jbeta primers went into the PCR. The repertoire was sequenced with immunoSEQ multiplex PCR; TCRdb's copy has only in-frame clones and lacks some. The data contain 150,000 to 200,000 clones, around nine tenths of them singletons. The V gene's germline CDR1 is MDHEN and CDR2 SYDVKM. The CDR3 consists of 13 residues. V shed 7 bases and J shed 2 bases, with 11 bases lying between them. The receptor's source is a woman aged 18-29 years in good health and CMV-seronegative. The rearrangement uses TRBV28 and TRBJ1-2; D is uncertain. The sample comprised PBMCs. This chain's CDR3 is CASTLNGNYGYTF. Here the CDR3 DNA reads TGTGCCAGCACCCTCAACGGGAACTATGGCTACACCTTC.